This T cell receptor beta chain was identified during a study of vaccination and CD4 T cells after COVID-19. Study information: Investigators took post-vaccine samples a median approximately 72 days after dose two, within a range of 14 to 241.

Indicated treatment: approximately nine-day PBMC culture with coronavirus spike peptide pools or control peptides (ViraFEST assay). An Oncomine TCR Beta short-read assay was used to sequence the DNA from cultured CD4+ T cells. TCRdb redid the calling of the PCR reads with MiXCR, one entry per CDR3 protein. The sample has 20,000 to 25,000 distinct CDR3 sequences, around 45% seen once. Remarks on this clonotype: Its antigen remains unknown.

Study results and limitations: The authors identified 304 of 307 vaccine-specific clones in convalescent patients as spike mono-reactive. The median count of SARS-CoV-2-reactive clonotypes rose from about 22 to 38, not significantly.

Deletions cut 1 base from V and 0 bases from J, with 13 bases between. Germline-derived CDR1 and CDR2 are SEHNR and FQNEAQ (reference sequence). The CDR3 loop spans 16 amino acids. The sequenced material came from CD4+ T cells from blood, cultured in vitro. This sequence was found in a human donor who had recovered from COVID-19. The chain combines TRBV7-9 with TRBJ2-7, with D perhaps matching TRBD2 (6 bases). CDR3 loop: CASSLVFGSSSYEQYF. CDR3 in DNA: TGTGCCAGCAGCTTAGTTTTCGGGAGTAGCTCCTACGAGCAGTACTTC.